The rows below give T cell receptor beta chains drawn from one sample of a study of blood T cells in healthy people across ages. TCRdb reprocessed the 5' RACE reads via MiXCR and lists one record per CDR3 protein. The table records just under 900,000 distinct CDR3 sequences, around 26% of them present only once. Sequencing input: blood. Source of these receptors: a woman aged 80 or over in good health. CDR3s include the opening cysteine and the closing phenylalanine or tryptophan. A D gene is named only where the DNA matches it firmly. Clone size appears in some rows only: once, few, many, or a class for an expanded clone.

TRBV7-9	TRBJ2-1	NA	many	CASSFRTGGQVDEQFF	TGTGCCAGCAGCTTCCGAACAGGAGGTCAGGTGGATGAGCAGTTCTTC
TRBV20-1	TRBJ1-1	NA	NA	CSARVASGPITGAFF	TGCAGTGCTAGAGTGGCAAGTGGGCCTATCACTGGAGCTTTCTTT
TRBV12-3/TRBV12-4	TRBJ1-1	NA	many	CASSSSYPIAFF	TGTGCCAGCAGTTCTTCCTATCCGATAGCTTTCTTT
TRBV12-3/TRBV12-4	TRBJ1-2	NA	NA	CASSGGHGQKDLYGYTF	TGTGCCAGCAGTGGGGGCCACGGGCAGAAAGACCTCTATGGCTACACCTTC
TRBV7-2	TRBJ1-1	NA	many	CASSLALGQAPRSNTEAFF	TGTGCCAGCAGCTTAGCGCTTGGTCAGGCCCCCAGATCGAACACTGAAGCTTTCTTT
TRBV6-1	TRBJ1-6	TRBD1	few	CASSERDRESSPLHF	TGTGCCAGCAGTGAAAGAGACAGGGAAAGTTCACCCCTCCACTTT
TRBV12-3/TRBV12-4	TRBJ2-5	TRBD1	many	CASSFWTGSLETQYF	TGTGCCAGCAGTTTTTGGACAGGGAGTTTGGAGACCCAGTACTTC
TRBV7-2	TRBJ1-2	TRBD1	few	CVSSFSPGQGIGYTF	TGTGTCAGCAGCTTCTCCCCTGGACAGGGGATTGGCTACACCTTC
TRBV7-2	TRBJ2-7	NA	many	CASSLIGAYEQYF	TGTGCCAGCAGCTTGATTGGAGCCTACGAGCAGTACTTC
TRBV6-2/TRBV6-3	TRBJ1-5	NA	many	CASKSLGGSNQPQHF	TGTGCCAGCAAATCCTTGGGAGGGAGCAATCAGCCCCAGCATTTT
TRBV4-3	TRBJ2-1	NA	many	CASSQDWGVSYNEQFF	TGCGCCAGCAGCCAAGATTGGGGGGTTAGCTACAATGAGCAGTTCTTC